The 19 T cell receptor beta chains in this list originate from one sample, sequenced in a study of CD8+ T cells in alopecia areata. It was cDNA, reverse transcribed from extracted RNA, that served as the sequencing template. Data came from immunoSEQ multiplex PCR; TCRdb stores just in-frame clones and leaves some out. The table lists around 140,000 clones, about 50% of them singletons. The starting material was CD8+ T cells sorted from blood, obtained at week 0. The receptors were sampled from a human donor with alopecia areata.

The V and J genes are TRBV6-5 and TRBJ1-2, with TRBD1 matching over 10 bases. V was pared by 2 bases and J by 7 bases, with 1 base of the junction left unmatched. Looked up from germline, CDR1 is MNHEY and CDR2 is SVGAGI. The CDR3 loop spans 13 amino acids. CDR3 DNA sequence: TGTGCCAGCAGTTACGGGACAGGGGTTGGCTACACCTTC. It is translated as CASSYGTGVGYTF.

The rearrangement joins TRBV13 to TRBJ2-3, with 8 bases matching TRBD2. Trimming took 5 bases from V and 2 from J; bases not matched to a gene: 9. Looked up from germline, CDR1 is PRHDT and CDR2 is FYEKMQ (reference sequence). This CDR3 is 16 amino acids long. CDR3 amino acids: CASSQRTSLVTDTQYF. The CDR3 region has the DNA TGTGCCAGCAGCCAGAGGACTAGCCTTGTCACAGATACGCAGTATTTT. The entire variable domain, with the rest obtained from reference TRBV13 and TRBJ2-3, is as follows: AAGVIQSPRHLIKEKRETATLKCYPIPRHDTVYWYQQGPGQDPQFLISFYEKMQSDKGSIPDRFSAQQFSDYHSELNMSSLELGDSALYFCASSQRTSLVTDTQYFGPGTRLTVL.

Remarks on this clone: The sample has other DNA sequences that encode this CDR3 too. The chain has TRBV13 and TRBJ2-5, with D possibly being TRBD2 (5 bases). This CDR3 is built from 14 residues. V was clipped by 0 bases and J by 5 bases, with 10 bases between them. The germline V gene encodes CDR1 PRHDT and CDR2 FYEKMQ (reference sequence). The chain's CDR3 is CASSLGAGRETQYF. The CDR3 DNA sequence: TGTGCCAGCAGCTTAGGTGCGGGCCGGGAGACCCAGTACTTC.

The chain recombines TRBV5-6 with TRBJ2-7; D not certain. Trimming shortened V by 4 bases and J by 0 bases, and 14 bases separated the two germline ends. Per germline, CDR1 SGHDT and CDR2 YYEEEE. The CDR3 has 15 residues. The CDR3 region has the DNA TGTGCCAGCAGCCCGAACCTGCGGAGCTCCTACGAGCAGTACTTC. Translating gives CASSPNLRSSYEQYF.

The sample holds a few counts of this clone. The chain uses TRBV19 and TRBJ2-7; D unclear. The CDR3 contains 13 residues. Trimming removed 5 bases at V and 4 bases at J, with 12 bases between. The germline gives CDR1 LNHDA, CDR2 SQIVND (reference sequence). CDR3 protein: CASSPMDGYEQYF. For the CDR3, the DNA is TGTGCCAGTAGTCCCATGGACGGTTACGAGCAGTACTTC.

This CDR3 reads CASSPTTGTGRTYEQYF. The CDR3 DNA is TGTGCCAGCAGCCCCACGACTGGGACAGGACGGACCTACGAGCAGTACTTC. The chain combines TRBV7-6 with TRBJ2-7, with TRBD1 matching 8 bases. The germline V gene encodes CDR1 SGHVS and CDR2 FNYEAQ. CDR3 length equals 17 residues. The trim removed 5 bases at V and 2 bases at J, leaving 14 bases unmatched.

The V and J genes are TRBV29-1 and TRBJ1-2; TRBD1 is a possible D gene (5 bases). There are 12 residues in the CDR3. Germline V gene data show CDR1 as SQVTM and CDR2 as ANQGSEA. V was cut by 0 bases and J by 7 bases, with 9 bases left in between. The CDR3 loop reads CSVEDFGGGYTF. In nucleotides, the CDR3 is TGCAGCGTTGAAGATTTCGGGGGTGGCTACACCTTC.

This chain links TRBV30 with TRBJ2-7; 8 bases align to TRBD1. J lost 3 bases, V lost 3 bases, and 10 bases had no gene match. The CDR3 covers 15 residues. Germline V gene lookup returns CDR1 GTSNPN and CDR2 SVGIG (reference sequence). The DNA for the CDR3 is TGTGCCTGGAGCCAACAGGGGGACACCCTCTACGAGCAGTACTTC. Amino acid sequence: CAWSQQGDTLYEQYF.

This chain connects TRBV5-6 to TRBJ1-1; 7 bases are a match to TRBD1. CDR1 is SGHDT and CDR2 is YYEEEE in the germline V gene. The length of the CDR3 is 16 residues. Germline trimming cut 0 bases from V and 4 bases from J; bases unmatched to any gene: 9. CDR3 sequence (DNA): TGTGCCAGCAGCTTGGAAGGACAGGCCCTAGTCACTGAAGCTTTCTTT. Encoded protein: CASSLEGQALVTEAFF.

This clone was found once. The rearrangement joins TRBV9 to TRBJ1-1, with TRBD1 matching 8 bases. CDR1 and CDR2 (germline): SGDLS, YYNGEE. The ends lost 4 bases at V and 1 base at J; junction bases unmatched: 12. The CDR3 is 17 residues long. CDR3 DNA sequence: TGTGCCAGCAGCACACACCAAGAAGACAGGGGGAACACTGAAGCTTTCTTT. It is translated as CASSTHQEDRGNTEAFF.

This clone was detected only once. An end of the junction differs from the germline gene, which may be a read error. The chain combines TRBV30 with TRBJ1-2; a possible D gene is TRBD1 (5 bases). The CDR3 length is 13 residues. Germline lookup yields CDR1 GTSNPN and CDR2 SVGIG (reference sequence). The chain's CDR3 is CAWSVPKQDGTFF. In DNA form, the CDR3 reads TGTGCCTGGAGTGTACCAAAACAGGACGGAACATTTTTC.

This clone was detected a few times. CDR3 in DNA: TGCAGCGCTGGACTAGCGGGGGCCTCAACCAATGAGCAGTTCTTC. This gives the protein CSAGLAGASTNEQFF. The chain links TRBV29-1 to TRBJ2-1, with TRBD2 identical over 13 bases. The CDR3 runs 15 residues. V gave up 7 bases and J gave up 6 bases; unmatched junction bases: 9. Germline CDR1 reads SQVTM; CDR2 reads ANQGSEA.

This chain uses TRBV20-1 with TRBJ2-3; the D is unclear. CDR1 and CDR2 (germline): DFQATT, SNEGSKA (reference sequence). CDR3 length equals 9 residues. V lost 7 bases to trimming and J lost 4 bases, with 3 bases between them. DNA for the CDR3: TGCAGTGTAGCAGATACGCAGTATTTT. Its protein product is CSVADTQYF.

This clone occurred once. The rearrangement joins TRBV30 to TRBJ1-3; D is unclear. Trimming removed 1 base from V and 1 base from J, with 11 bases in between. The germline CDR1 and CDR2 sequences are GTSNPN and SVGIG (reference sequence). This CDR3 is built from 15 residues. The CDR3 spells CAWSEETDSGNTIYF. The CDR3, as DNA: TGTGCCTGGAGTGAGGAGACGGATTCTGGAAACACCATATATTTT. The full variable domain, completed using reference TRBV30 and TRBJ1-3, is SQTIHQWPATLVQPVGSPLSLECTVEGTSNPNLYWYRQAAGRGLQLLFYSVGIGQISSEVPQNLSASRPQDRQFILSSKKLLLSDSGFYLCAWSEETDSGNTIYFGEGSWLTVV.

With regard to this clone: Other nucleotide sequences in the sample specify the same CDR3. The chain couples TRBV30 to TRBJ1-5; D remains unclear. Trimming removed 0 bases at V and 5 bases at J, with 8 bases between. Germline CDR1 GTSNPN, CDR2 SVGIG (reference sequence). CDR3 length equals 13 residues. The chain's CDR3 is CAWSVQDDQPQHF. CDR3 in DNA: TGTGCCTGGAGTGTGCAGGATGATCAGCCCCAGCATTTT.

The sample holds a few counts of this clone. V usage is TRBV19 and J usage is TRBJ2-5; a weak D match, TRBD2 (6 bases). The V gene's germline CDR1 is LNHDA and CDR2 SQIVND (reference sequence). This CDR3 is built from 15 residues. V lost 6 bases and J 0 bases, leaving 14 bases between the germline ends. The CDR3 loop is CASSPRTTYQETQYF. Here the CDR3 DNA reads TGTGCCAGTAGCCCCCGGACTACGTACCAAGAGACCCAGTACTTC.

This clone has a handful of counts. The V and J genes are TRBV13 and TRBJ2-7; perhaps TRBD1 as D (6 bases). CDR1 and CDR2 (germline): PRHDT, FYEKMQ (reference sequence). CDR3 length equals 13 residues. Trimming cost V 4 bases and J 2 bases, with 9 bases left between them. In nucleotides, the CDR3 is TGTGCCAGCAGCTATAGACAGGCCTACGAGCAGTACTTC. It encodes CASSYRQAYEQYF.

V usage is TRBV7-8 and J usage is TRBJ2-4, with TRBD1 matching over 10 bases. This CDR3 contains 16 residues. J was trimmed by 2 bases and V by 2 bases; bases with no gene match: 3. Germline assignment: CDR1 SGHVS and CDR2 FQNEAQ. This CDR3 reads CASSLRGQGTKNIQYF. As DNA, the CDR3 is TGTGCCAGCAGCTTAAGGGGACAGGGGACCAAAAACATTCAGTACTTC.

The V call is TRBV15, the J call TRBJ2-6, with TRBD2 as a possible D gene (6 bases). The CDR3 consists of 16 residues. CDR1 LNHNV and CDR2 YYDKDF come from the germline V gene (reference sequence). The ends were cut back, 1 base at V and 4 bases at J, with 11 bases in the middle. CDR3 loop: CATSRVGEDGANVLTF. In DNA, the CDR3 is TGTGCCACCAGCAGAGTCGGGGAGGACGGGGCCAACGTCCTGACTTTC.